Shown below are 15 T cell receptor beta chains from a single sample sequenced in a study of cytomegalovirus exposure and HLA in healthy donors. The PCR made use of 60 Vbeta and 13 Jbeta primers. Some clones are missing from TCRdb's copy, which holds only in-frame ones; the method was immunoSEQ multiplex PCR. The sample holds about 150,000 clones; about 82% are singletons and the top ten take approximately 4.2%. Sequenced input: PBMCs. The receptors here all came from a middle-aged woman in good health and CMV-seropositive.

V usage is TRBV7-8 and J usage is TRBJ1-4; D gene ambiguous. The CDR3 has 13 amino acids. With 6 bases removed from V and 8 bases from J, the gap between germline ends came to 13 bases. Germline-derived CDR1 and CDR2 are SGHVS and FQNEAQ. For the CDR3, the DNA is TGTGCCAGCAGTCACCTGAGAGGGGAAAAACTGTTTTTT. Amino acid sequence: CASSHLRGEKLFF.

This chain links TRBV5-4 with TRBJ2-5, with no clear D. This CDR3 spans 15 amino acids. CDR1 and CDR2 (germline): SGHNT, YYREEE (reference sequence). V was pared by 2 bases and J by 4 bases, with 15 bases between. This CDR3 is CASSFALGPPETQYF. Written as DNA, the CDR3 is TGTGCCAGCAGCTTCGCTCTAGGTCCTCCAGAGACCCAGTACTTC.

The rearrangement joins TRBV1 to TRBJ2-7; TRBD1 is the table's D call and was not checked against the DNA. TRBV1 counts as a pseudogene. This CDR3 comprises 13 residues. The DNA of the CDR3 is TGCACCAGCAGCCCCCCGACAGGGCGGGAGCAGTACTTC. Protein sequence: CTSSPPTGREQYF.

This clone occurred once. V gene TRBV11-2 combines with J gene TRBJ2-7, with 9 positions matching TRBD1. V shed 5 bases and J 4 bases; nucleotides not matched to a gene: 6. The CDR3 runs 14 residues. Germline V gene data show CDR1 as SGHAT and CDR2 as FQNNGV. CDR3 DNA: TGTGCCAGCAGCCAACCGGGACAGGGTTACGAGCAGTACTTC. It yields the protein CASSQPGQGYEQYF.

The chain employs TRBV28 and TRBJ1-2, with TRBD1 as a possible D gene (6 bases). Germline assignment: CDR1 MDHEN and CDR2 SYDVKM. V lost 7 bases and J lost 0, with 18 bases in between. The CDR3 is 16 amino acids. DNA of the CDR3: TGTGCCAGCACCAAGGGAGGGGGGAGGTCTAACTATGGCTACACCTTC. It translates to CASTKGGGRSNYGYTF.

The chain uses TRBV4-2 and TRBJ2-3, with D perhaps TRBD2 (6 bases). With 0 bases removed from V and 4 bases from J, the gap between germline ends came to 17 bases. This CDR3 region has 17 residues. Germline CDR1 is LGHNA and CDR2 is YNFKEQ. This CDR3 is CASSQDINGRGPDTQYF. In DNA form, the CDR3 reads TGTGCCAGCAGCCAAGATATCAACGGGAGAGGACCAGATACGCAGTATTTT.

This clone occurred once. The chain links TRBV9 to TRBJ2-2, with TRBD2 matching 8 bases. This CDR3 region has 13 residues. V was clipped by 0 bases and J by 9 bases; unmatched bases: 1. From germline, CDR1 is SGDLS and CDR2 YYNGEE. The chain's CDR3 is CASSVVAGRELFF. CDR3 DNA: TGTGCCAGCAGCGTAGTAGCGGGGCGGGAGCTGTTTTTT.

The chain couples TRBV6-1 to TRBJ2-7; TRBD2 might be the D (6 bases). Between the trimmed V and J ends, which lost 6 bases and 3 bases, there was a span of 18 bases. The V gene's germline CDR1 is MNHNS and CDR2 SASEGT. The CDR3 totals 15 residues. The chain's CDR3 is CASSRDSSSLYEQYF. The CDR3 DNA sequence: TGTGCCAGCAGCCGGGACTCCTCTTCTCTCTACGAGCAGTACTTC.

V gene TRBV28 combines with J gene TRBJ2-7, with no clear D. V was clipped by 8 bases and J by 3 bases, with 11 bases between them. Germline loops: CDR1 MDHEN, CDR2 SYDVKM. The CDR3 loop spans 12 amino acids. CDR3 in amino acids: CASENTVYEQYF. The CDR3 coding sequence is TGTGCCAGCGAAAACACAGTCTACGAGCAGTACTTC. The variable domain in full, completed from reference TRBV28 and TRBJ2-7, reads DVKVTQSSRYLVKRTGEKVFLECVQDMDHENMFWYRQDPGLGLRLIYFSYDVKMKEKGDIPEGYSVSREKKERFSLILESASTNQTSMYLCASENTVYEQYFGPGTRLTVT.

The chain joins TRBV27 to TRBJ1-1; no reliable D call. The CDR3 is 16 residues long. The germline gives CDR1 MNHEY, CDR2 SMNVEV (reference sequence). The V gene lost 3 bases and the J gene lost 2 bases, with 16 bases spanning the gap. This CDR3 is CASSFYRTGINTEAFF. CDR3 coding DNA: TGTGCCAGCAGTTTCTACCGAACGGGAATAAACACTGAAGCTTTCTTT.

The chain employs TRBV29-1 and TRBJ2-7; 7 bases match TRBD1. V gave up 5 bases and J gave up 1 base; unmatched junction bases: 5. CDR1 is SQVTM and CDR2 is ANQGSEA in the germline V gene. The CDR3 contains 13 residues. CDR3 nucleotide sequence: TGCAGCGTTTGGCAGGGGGATTCCTACGAGCAGTACTTC. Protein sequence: CSVWQGDSYEQYF.

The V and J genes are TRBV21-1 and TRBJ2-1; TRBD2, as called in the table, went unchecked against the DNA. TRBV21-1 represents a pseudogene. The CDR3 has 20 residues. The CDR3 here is CASSNGGLAGGFRCHNEQFF. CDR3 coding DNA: TGTGCCAGCAGCAACGGGGGGCTAGCGGGAGGTTTCCGCTGTCACAATGAGCAGTTCTTC.

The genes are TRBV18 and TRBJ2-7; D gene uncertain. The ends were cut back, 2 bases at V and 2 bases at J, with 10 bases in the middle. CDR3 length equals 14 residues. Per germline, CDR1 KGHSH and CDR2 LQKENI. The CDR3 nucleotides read TGTGCCAGCTCACCATCTCCTAATCCCTACGAGCAGTACTTC. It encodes CASSPSPNPYEQYF.

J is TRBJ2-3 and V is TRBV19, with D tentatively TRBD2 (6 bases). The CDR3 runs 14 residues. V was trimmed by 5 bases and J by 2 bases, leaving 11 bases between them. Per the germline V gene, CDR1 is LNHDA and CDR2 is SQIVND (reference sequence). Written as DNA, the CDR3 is TGTGCCAGTAGTCTTAGCGGAAACACAGATACGCAGTATTTT. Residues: CASSLSGNTDTQYF. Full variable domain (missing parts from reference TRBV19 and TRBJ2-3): DGGITQSPKYLFRKEGQNVTLSCEQNLNHDAMYWYRQDPGQGLRLIYYSQIVNDFQKGDIAEGYSVSREKKESFPLTVTSAQKNPTAFYLCASSLSGNTDTQYFGPGTRLTVL.

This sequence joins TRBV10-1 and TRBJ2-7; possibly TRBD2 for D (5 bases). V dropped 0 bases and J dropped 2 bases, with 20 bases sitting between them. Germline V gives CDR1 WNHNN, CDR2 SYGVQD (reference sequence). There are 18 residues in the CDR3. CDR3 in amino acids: CASSESRDIGNGPYEQYF. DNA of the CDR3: TGCGCCAGCAGTGAGTCCCGGGATATTGGGAACGGGCCCTACGAGCAGTACTTC.